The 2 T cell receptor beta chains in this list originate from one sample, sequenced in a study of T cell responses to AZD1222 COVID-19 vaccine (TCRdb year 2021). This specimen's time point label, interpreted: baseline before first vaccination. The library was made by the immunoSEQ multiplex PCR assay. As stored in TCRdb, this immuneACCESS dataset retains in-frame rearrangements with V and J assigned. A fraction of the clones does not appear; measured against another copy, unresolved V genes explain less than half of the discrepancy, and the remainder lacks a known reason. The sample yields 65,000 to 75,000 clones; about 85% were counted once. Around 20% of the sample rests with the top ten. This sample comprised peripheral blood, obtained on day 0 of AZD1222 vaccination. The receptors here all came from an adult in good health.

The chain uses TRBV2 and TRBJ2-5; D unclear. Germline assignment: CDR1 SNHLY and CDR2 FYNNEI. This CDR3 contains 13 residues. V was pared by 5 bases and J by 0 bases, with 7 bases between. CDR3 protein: CASSIKYQETQYF. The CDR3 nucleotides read TGTGCCAGCAGTATAAAGTACCAAGAGACCCAGTACTTC.

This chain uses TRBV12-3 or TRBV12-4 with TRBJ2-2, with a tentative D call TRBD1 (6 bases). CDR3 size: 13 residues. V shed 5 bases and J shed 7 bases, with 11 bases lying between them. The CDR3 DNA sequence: TGTGCCAGCAGTATACAGGGCGGCGGGGAGCTGTTTTTT. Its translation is CASSIQGGGELFF.